This T cell receptor beta chain was documented in a study of T cell responses to AZD1222 COVID-19 vaccine (dated by TCRdb to 2020 to 2023). As for the study more broadly: A total of 240 or so trial participants underwent TCR sequencing, of whom 207 had received two doses of AZD1222 and around 25 had received two doses of the MenACWY control vaccine. Trial participants were enrolled by age into 18-55, 56-69 and 70-plus year subgroups, with about 150, 27 and 61 TCR-sequenced participants respectively.

This clone was counted a few times. Its antigen has not been determined. Within one base of it there is no much larger clone, and no base qualities were kept. Sequences SGHTA (CDR1) and FQGNSA (CDR2) are obtained from the germline V gene. V trim: 4 bases; J trim: 0 bases; unmatched bases: 2. The cysteine opens and the phenylalanine closes a CDR3 of 15 amino acids. Only the CDR3 DNA stays, 45 bases, in frame from base 1. The label giving this sample's time point can be read as: about 28 days (+/-7) after the second vaccine dose. Because spike-specific TCR depth and breadth did not differ between the two schedules, AZD1222 recipients who got a second dose at roughly 4 weeks were pooled with those who got a second dose at roughly 12 weeks. Samples from vaccinated people were obtained from the UK trials COV001 and COV002, which included a single-blind randomized controlled phase 2/3 trial of AZD1222 (ChAdOx1 nCoV-19) in healthy adults. For TCRbeta chain sequencing, PBMC samples were collected from trial participants at day 0 and at day 28 after the second dose.

The CDR3 regions of human TCRbeta chains were analyzed by immunosequencing. Concerning the study's data processing: TCRs in the repertoires were compared against a reference library of SARS-CoV-2-specific TCRs that had been generated with the MIRA antigen-specificity platform. Breadth was defined as the fraction of unique TCRs that were SARS-CoV-2-associated, and depth was defined as the fraction of total T cells that were SARS-CoV-2-associated. Using the MIRA data, each spike-specific TCR was assigned both to the spike region to which the TCR was reactive and to a CD4 or CD8 class. Log10-transformed breadth and depth values were compared by one-way ANOVA with Sidak's multiple comparisons tests. In its TCRdb copy, this immuneACCESS table keeps in-frame sequences only and misses some clones. Where compared with another copy, unresolved V genes explain less than half of these, and the others have no known cause. The V and J calls and clone size are taken from that table; D and trimming were inferred from the DNA. Counted in this sample were 100,000 to 150,000 clones; over 80% of them appeared once. The leading ten clones occupy more than 6% of the sample.

The full study reports these points: In the small 56-69-year group, the increase in depth fell short of significance, most likely because of low power. Because no day 14 peak-response samples were available, repertoires were characterized only after the peak T cell response. The whole spike protein was spanned by vaccine-associated CD4 TCRs, and dominant responses were seen in regions 160-218 and 743-854. Most participants were white British and females outnumbered males, and the authors suggested that clonal diversity may have been underestimated. Conclusions about previously exposed vaccinees were limited because only a handful of AZD1222 recipients were SARS-CoV-2 seropositive at baseline. Spike-specific TCR breadth and depth rose significantly after two AZD1222 doses compared with day 0 and with MenACWY recipients. Reportedly, almost half of the unique spike-specific TCRs recognized epitopes lying outside the regions that are mutated in the B.1.351 and B.1.1.7 variants.

This TCR derives from an adult who received the AZD1222 COVID-19 vaccine. The sequencing here drew on peripheral blood, taken 28 days after the second AZD1222 dose. Rearrangement joined TRBV7-2 to TRBJ1-4; a stretch of 7 junction bases matches TRBD1. The DNA sequence reads TGTGCCAGCAGCTCAACAGGGGCAACTAATGAAAAACTGTTTTTT. It specifies CASSSTGATNEKLFF. Supplemented by the reference TRBV7-2 and TRBJ1-4 proteins around the CDR3, the complete variable domain is GAGVSQSPSNKVTEKGKDVELRCDPISGHTALYWYRQSLGQGLEFLIYFQGNSAPDKSGLPSDRFSAERTGGSVSTLTIQRTQQEDSAVYLCASSSTGATNEKLFFGSGTQLSVL.